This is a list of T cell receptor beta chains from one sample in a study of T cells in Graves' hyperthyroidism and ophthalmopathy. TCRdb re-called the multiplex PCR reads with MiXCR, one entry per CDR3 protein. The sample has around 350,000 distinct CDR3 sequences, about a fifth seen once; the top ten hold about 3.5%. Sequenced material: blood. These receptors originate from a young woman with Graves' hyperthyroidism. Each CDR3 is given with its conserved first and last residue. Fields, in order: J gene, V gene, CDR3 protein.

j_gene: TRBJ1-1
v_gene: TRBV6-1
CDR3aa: CASSEPRGSLEAFF

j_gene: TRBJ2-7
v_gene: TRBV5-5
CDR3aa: CASSLETYEQYF

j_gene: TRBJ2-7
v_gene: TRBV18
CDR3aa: CASSPGDLQYF

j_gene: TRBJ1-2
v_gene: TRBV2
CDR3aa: CASRLAGVGYTF

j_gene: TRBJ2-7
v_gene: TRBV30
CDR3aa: CAWKGGFGGHEQYF

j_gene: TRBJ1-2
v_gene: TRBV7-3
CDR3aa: CASSSGEGYTF

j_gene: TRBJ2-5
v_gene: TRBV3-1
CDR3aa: CASSGSSGGQETQYF

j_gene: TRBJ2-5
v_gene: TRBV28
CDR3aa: CASSLTGRLGETQYF

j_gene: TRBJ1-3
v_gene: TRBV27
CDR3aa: CASSSPDAGNTIYF

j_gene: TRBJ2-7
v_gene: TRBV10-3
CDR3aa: CAISATDTGEQYF

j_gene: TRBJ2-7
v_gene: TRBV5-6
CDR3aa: CASSPGLPREQYF

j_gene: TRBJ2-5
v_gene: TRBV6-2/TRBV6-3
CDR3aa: CASSYGQEEETQYF

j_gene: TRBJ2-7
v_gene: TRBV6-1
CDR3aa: CASSEERALEEQYF

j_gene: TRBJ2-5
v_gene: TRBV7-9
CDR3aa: CASSRTGERGTQYF

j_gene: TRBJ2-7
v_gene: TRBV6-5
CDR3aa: CASRGQGESYEQYF

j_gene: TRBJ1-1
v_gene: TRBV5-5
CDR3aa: CASSFPGRGTEAFF

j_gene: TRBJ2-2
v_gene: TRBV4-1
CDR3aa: CASTPRGGLPGELFF

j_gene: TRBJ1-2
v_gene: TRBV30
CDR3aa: CASRESNGSGYTF

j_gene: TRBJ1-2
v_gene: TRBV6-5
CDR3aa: CASSYRDREGYTF

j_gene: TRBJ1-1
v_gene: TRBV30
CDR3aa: CAWRKRTEAFF

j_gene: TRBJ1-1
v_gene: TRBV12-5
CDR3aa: CASGNSGQTEAFF